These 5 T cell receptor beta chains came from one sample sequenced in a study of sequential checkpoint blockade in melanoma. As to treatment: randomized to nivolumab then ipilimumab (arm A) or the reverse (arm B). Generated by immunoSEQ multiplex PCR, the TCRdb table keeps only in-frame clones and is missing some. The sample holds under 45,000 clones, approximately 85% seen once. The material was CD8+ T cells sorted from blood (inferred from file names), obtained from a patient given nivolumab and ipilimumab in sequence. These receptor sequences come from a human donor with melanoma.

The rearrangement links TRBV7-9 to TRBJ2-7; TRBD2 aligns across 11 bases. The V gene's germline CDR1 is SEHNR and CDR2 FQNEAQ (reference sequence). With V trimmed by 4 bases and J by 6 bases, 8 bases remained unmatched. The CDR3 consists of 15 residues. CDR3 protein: CASSSIAGGPGEQYF. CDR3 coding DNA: TGTGCCAGCAGCTCAATAGCGGGGGGGCCGGGCGAGCAGTACTTC.

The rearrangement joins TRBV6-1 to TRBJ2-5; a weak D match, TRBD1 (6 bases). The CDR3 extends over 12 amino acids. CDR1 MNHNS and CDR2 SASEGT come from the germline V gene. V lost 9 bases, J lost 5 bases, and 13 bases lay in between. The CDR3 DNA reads TGTGCCAGTTTGGACAGCTTGGAGACCCAGTACTTC. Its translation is CASLDSLETQYF.

This chain's CDR3 is CASSYSSLAGETQYF. CDR3 DNA: TGTGCCAGCAGTTACTCGAGTCTAGCCGGAGAGACCCAGTACTTC. This chain uses TRBV6-5 with TRBJ2-5, with TRBD2 as a possible D gene (5 bases). Germline V lookup: CDR1 MNHEY, CDR2 SVGAGI. V was clipped by 0 bases and J by 4 bases, with 12 bases between them. The CDR3 is made up of 15 amino acids.

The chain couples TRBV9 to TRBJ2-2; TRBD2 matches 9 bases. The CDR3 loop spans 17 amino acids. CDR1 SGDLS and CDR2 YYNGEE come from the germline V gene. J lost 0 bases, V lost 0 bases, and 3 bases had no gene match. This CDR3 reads CASSVALAGSNTGELFF. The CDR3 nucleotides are TGTGCCAGCAGCGTAGCCCTAGCGGGGTCGAACACCGGGGAGCTGTTTTTT. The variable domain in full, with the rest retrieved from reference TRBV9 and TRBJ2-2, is DSGVTQTPKHLITATGQRVTLRCSPRSGDLSVYWYQQSLDQGLQFLIQYYNGEERAKGNILERFSAQQFPDLHSELNLSSLELGDSALYFCASSVALAGSNTGELFFGEGSRLTVL.

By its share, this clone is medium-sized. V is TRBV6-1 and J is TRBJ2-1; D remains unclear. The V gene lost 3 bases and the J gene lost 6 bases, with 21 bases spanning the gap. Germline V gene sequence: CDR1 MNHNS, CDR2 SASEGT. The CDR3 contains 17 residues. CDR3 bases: TGTGCCAGCAGTGAGGCCGATGGGCAGCTGATATTCAATGAGCAGTTCTTC. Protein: CASSEADGQLIFNEQFF.